Here is one T cell receptor beta chain with its context. This entry belongs to a study of blood T cell repertoires in COVID-19. Study-level information: The analysed material was cDNA or gDNA that came from T cells, B-cell-depleted T cells, or PBMCs.

Per the germline V gene, CDR1 is SGHNT and CDR2 is YENEEA. The CDR3 spans 15 residues. V was cut by 4 bases and J by 2 bases, with 14 bases left in between. Sequenced by immunoSEQ multiplex PCR; TCRdb stores in-frame clones only, minus some. The profile shows about 430,000 clones, 70% to 90% of them singletons. This clonotype was sampled from a man younger than 35 with COVID-19, enrolled during active disease. The sequencing sample was made of peripheral blood. This chain joins TRBV11-3 and TRBJ1-1, with TRBD1 as a possible D gene (6 bases). The chain's CDR3 is CASSSWTAPNTEAFF. The CDR3 region has the DNA TGTGCCAGCAGCTCATGGACAGCCCCCAACACTGAAGCTTTCTTT.